The 22 T cell receptor beta chains in this list originate from one sample, sequenced in a study of a mutant IDH1 vaccine in newly diagnosed glioma. Their antigens remain unidentified. TCRdb's table, derived via immunoSEQ multiplex PCR, lists solely in-frame clones and lacks some. The table lists some 120,000 clones, about 82% of them singletons. Indicated time point: week 11, during vaccination. One vaccine dose held 300 ug of mutant IDH1 20-mer peptide and came with topical imiquimod. The source material was PBMCs, sampled from a glioma patient whose treatment included an IDH1 peptide vaccine. These receptors were obtained from a man between 35 and 55 years old with glioma.

This rearrangement joins TRBV19 to TRBJ2-5; 8 positions match TRBD2. The CDR3 runs 15 residues. Unmatched junction bases numbered 6, after V lost 4 bases and J lost 2 bases. Germline V gene lookup returns CDR1 LNHDA and CDR2 SQIVND (reference sequence). The CDR3 coding sequence is TGTGCCAGTAGTAGCGGGAGGATCTTACAAGAGACCCAGTACTTC. It yields the protein CASSSGRILQETQYF.

This clone was detected a few times. The rearrangement joins TRBV19 to TRBJ1-5; D is unclear. Germline CDR1 is LNHDA and CDR2 is SQIVND (reference sequence). The V and J ends lost 6 bases and 6 bases respectively, with 15 bases between them. The CDR3 has 14 residues. The chain's CDR3 is CASRGTAVSQPQHF. For the CDR3, the DNA is TGTGCCAGTAGAGGCACGGCGGTGAGTCAGCCCCAGCATTTT.

The chain employs TRBV5-4 and TRBJ2-3; the D is unclear. Trimming took 0 bases from V and 3 from J, leaving 5 bases between them. From germline, CDR1 is SGHNT and CDR2 YYREEE (reference sequence). The CDR3 has 13 amino acids. CDR3: CASSLDPTDTQYF. DNA of the CDR3: TGTGCCAGCAGCTTGGACCCAACAGATACGCAGTATTTT.

V and J are TRBV7-2 and TRBJ2-7; D remains ambiguous. Germline CDR1 and CDR2: SGHTA and FQGNSA. Trimming removed 2 bases from V and 2 bases from J, with 10 bases in between. The CDR3 contains 14 residues. CDR3 bases: TGTGCCAGCAGCTTATCTAGGCAGACCTACGAGCAGTACTTC. It translates to CASSLSRQTYEQYF. Looking up the rest from reference TRBV7-2 and TRBJ2-7 gives the full variable domain: GAGVSQSPSNKVTEKGKDVELRCDPISGHTALYWYRQSLGQGLEFLIYFQGNSAPDKSGLPSDRFSAERTGGSVSTLTIQRTQQEDSAVYLCASSLSRQTYEQYFGPGTRLTVT.

This clone was counted a single time. DNA of the CDR3: TGTGCCAGCTCACCTCCACCCTCTGGGGCCAACGTCCTGACTTTC. Translation gives CASSPPPSGANVLTF. The chain recombines TRBV18 with TRBJ2-6; unclear D gene. The germline V gene encodes CDR1 KGHSH and CDR2 LQKENI. The V end was cut by 3 bases, the J end by 0 bases, with 6 bases between. The CDR3 consists of 15 residues.

This chain links TRBV4-3 with TRBJ2-2, with 10 bases identical to TRBD1. V lost 3 bases and J lost 1; bases outside the gene matches: 8. CDR1 and CDR2 from the germline V gene are LGHNA and YSLEER. This CDR3 comprises 18 residues. Here the CDR3 DNA reads TGCGCCAGCAGCCAGGACCTCGGGACAGGGGTGAACACCGGGGAGCTGTTTTTT. Its protein product is CASSQDLGTGVNTGELFF.

This sequence joins TRBV27 and TRBJ2-7, with D uncertain. Germline V gene data show CDR1 as MNHEY and CDR2 as SMNVEV (reference sequence). Trimming removed 4 bases at V and 0 bases at J, with 16 bases between. The CDR3 contains 16 residues. The CDR3 here is CASSSGAGPLSYEQYF. CDR3 DNA: TGTGCCAGCAGTTCAGGTGCAGGCCCCCTCTCCTACGAGCAGTACTTC.

J is TRBJ2-2 and V is TRBV6-4; D possibly corresponds to TRBD1 (5 bases). V was cut by 3 bases and J by 1 base, with 12 bases left in between. The germline gives CDR1 MRHNA, CDR2 SNTAGT. CDR3 length equals 16 residues. The CDR3 nucleotides read TGTGCCAGCAGTGAACCTACAGGTTTGAACACCGGGGAGCTGTTTTTT. This sequence encodes CASSEPTGLNTGELFF.

The chain uses TRBV7-2 and TRBJ2-2, with 14 nucleotides matching TRBD2. The CDR3 is 17 residues long. Germline V gene lookup returns CDR1 SGHTA and CDR2 FQGNSA. Losses at the gene ends were 3 bases for V and 3 bases for J; bases not matched to a gene: 3. CDR3 DNA sequence: TGTGCCAGCAGCTTGACTAGCGGGGGGGCTGACACCGGGGAGCTGTTTTTT. This sequence encodes CASSLTSGGADTGELFF.

The rearrangement links TRBV7-9 to TRBJ2-3; tentatively, D is TRBD2 (6 bases). V was cut by 5 bases and J by 0 bases, with 18 bases left in between. Looked up from germline, CDR1 is SEHNR and CDR2 is FQNEAQ (reference sequence). The CDR3 is 17 residues long. CDR3 in amino acids: CASSLDLGGTSTDTQYF. DNA for the CDR3: TGTGCCAGCAGCCTCGACCTTGGCGGGACTAGCACAGATACGCAGTATTTT.

This rearrangement joins TRBV5-8 to TRBJ1-2, with no clear D. V was shortened by 4 bases and J by 0 bases, with 16 bases between the two germline ends. The CDR3 runs 16 residues. Germline V gives CDR1 SGHTS, CDR2 YDEGEE. The CDR3 spells CASSPAAHIPNYGYTF. CDR3 nucleotides: TGTGCCAGCAGCCCTGCGGCCCACATCCCTAACTATGGCTACACCTTC. Using reference TRBV5-8 and TRBJ1-2 for the parts outside the CDR3, the full variable domain is EAGVTQSPTHLIKTRGQQATLRCSPISGHTSVYWYQQALGLGLQFLLWYDEGEERNRGNFPPRFSGRQFPNYSSELNVNALELEDSALYLCASSPAAHIPNYGYTFGSGTRLTVV.

This clone has only one observation. The V call is TRBV7-2, the J call TRBJ2-1; 12 bases align to TRBD2. Trimming cost V 1 base and J 2 bases; bases outside gene matches: 0. The germline CDR1 and CDR2 sequences are SGHTA and FQGNSA. The CDR3 runs 16 residues. CDR3 amino acids: CASSLGTSGTYNEQFF. CDR3 in DNA: TGTGCCAGCAGCTTAGGGACTAGCGGGACCTACAATGAGCAGTTCTTC.

The chain is built from TRBV5-8 and TRBJ2-5; D may correspond to TRBD1 or TRBD2 (6 bases each). Trimming removed 4 bases at V and 2 bases at J, with 15 bases between. CDR3 length: 15 amino acids. The germline gives CDR1 SGHTS, CDR2 YDEGEE. CDR3 residues: CASSPRGGYQETQYF. The CDR3 DNA sequence: TGTGCCAGCAGCCCCCGAGGGGGGTATCAAGAGACCCAGTACTTC.

V gene TRBV29-1 combines with J gene TRBJ2-7; 8 nucleotides align to TRBD1. The CDR3 is made up of 12 amino acids. With V trimmed by 6 bases and J by 5 bases, 6 bases remained unmatched. The germline V gene encodes CDR1 SQVTM and CDR2 ANQGSEA. The CDR3 here is CSVETGAHEQYF. CDR3 in DNA: TGCAGCGTCGAGACAGGGGCACACGAGCAGTACTTC.

The chain employs TRBV7-8 and TRBJ1-1; D is ambiguous. The CDR3 length is 15 residues. The V end lost 5 bases, the J end lost 1 base, and 14 bases lay between the germline ends. In germline, CDR1 is SGHVS, CDR2 FQNEAQ. In nucleotides, the CDR3 is TGTGCCAGCAGCCCCCGACGTGTGACGAACACTGAAGCTTTCTTT. It specifies CASSPRRVTNTEAFF.

The genes are TRBV15 and TRBJ2-3; a weak D match, TRBD2 (6 bases). Germline V lookup: CDR1 LNHNV, CDR2 YYDKDF (reference sequence). The V end lost 1 base, the J end lost 2 bases, and 13 bases lay between the germline ends. The CDR3 has 16 residues. CDR3 DNA: TGTGCCACCAGCAGAGGTGATAGCGGATACACAGATACGCAGTATTTT. This codes for CATSRGDSGYTDTQYF.

V usage is TRBV6-6 and J usage is TRBJ2-3; D is uncertain. Trimming stripped 5 bases from V and 0 bases from J, with 12 bases between. In germline, CDR1 is MNHNY, CDR2 SVGAGI (reference sequence). The CDR3 covers 15 residues. The CDR3 DNA reads as TGTGCCAGCAGTCCCGTGGGCAGGAGCACAGATACGCAGTATTTT. This translates into CASSPVGRSTDTQYF.

The J gene is TRBJ2-7, the V gene TRBV7-2; TRBD2 agrees at 10 bases. CDR3 length equals 16 residues. In germline, CDR1 is SGHTA, CDR2 FQGNSA. J lost 3 bases, V lost 3 bases, and 8 bases had no gene match. CDR3 amino acids: CASSFKGSSGSYEQYF. DNA of the CDR3: TGTGCCAGCAGCTTCAAGGGCTCTAGCGGGAGCTACGAGCAGTACTTC.

This chain joins TRBV13 and TRBJ2-5, with 7 bases matching TRBD2. Judging by the DNA end, TRBJ2-7 fits better; the J call may be wrong. This CDR3 has 15 residues. The germline V gene encodes CDR1 PRHDT and CDR2 FYEKMQ (reference sequence). CDR3 DNA sequence: TGTGCCAGCAGCTTATGGGGCGGGAGAGGTTACGAGCAGTACTTC. Translation: CASSLWGGRGYEQYF.

This chain uses TRBV4-1 with TRBJ2-6, with D uncertain. V lost 4 bases and J lost 0, with 13 bases in between. CDR1 and CDR2 from the germline V gene are MGHRA and YSYEKL. This CDR3 spans 17 amino acids. The DNA of the CDR3 is TGCGCCAGCAGCCCCTTTCAGACCGTCTCTGGGGCCAACGTCCTGACTTTC. As protein: CASSPFQTVSGANVLTF.

The chain recombines TRBV5-1 with TRBJ2-6; possible D gene TRBD1, 6 bases. Trimming pared 4 bases from V and 0 bases from J, leaving 8 bases between. The length of the CDR3 is 15 residues. CDR1 and CDR2 from the germline V gene are SGHRS and YFSETQ. The CDR3 protein is CASSVGHSGANVLTF. The CDR3 DNA sequence: TGCGCCAGCAGCGTGGGACACTCTGGGGCCAACGTCCTGACTTTC.

The V gene is TRBV2, the J gene TRBJ1-1; maybe TRBD1 (6 bases). Germline V gene data show CDR1 as SNHLY and CDR2 as FYNNEI. V was cut by 2 bases and J by 3 bases, with 10 bases left in between. The CDR3 sequence is 14 residues long. The CDR3 protein is CASSELAGDTEAFF. The CDR3 DNA reads as TGTGCCAGCAGTGAACTTGCAGGGGACACTGAAGCTTTCTTT.